The 9 T cell receptor beta chains below were found in one sample sequenced in a study of immune cell composition in non-small cell lung cancer. Using immunoSEQ multiplex PCR, the repertoire was profiled, and TCRdb retains in-frame clones only, with some absent. The repertoire includes under 9,000 clones, about 72% of them detected once, and more than 8% sits in the top ten. The sample taken for sequencing was lung tumor tissue. These receptor sequences come from a human donor with non-small cell lung cancer.

V and J are TRBV5-6 and TRBJ1-6, with D possibly being TRBD1 (5 bases). Germline V gene sequence: CDR1 SGHDT, CDR2 YYEEEE. The CDR3 is 13 amino acids. V gave up 2 bases and J gave up 8 bases, with 8 bases separating them. As DNA, the CDR3 is TGTGCCAGCAGCTTTCAGGGCGATTCACCCCTCCACTTT. Its protein product is CASSFQGDSPLHF.

The chain recombines TRBV29-1 with TRBJ2-1; possibly TRBD2 for D (5 bases). CDR3 length: 14 residues. The germline V gene has CDR1 SQVTM and CDR2 ANQGSEA. V lost 3 bases, J lost 10 bases, and 19 bases lay in between. The CDR3 spells CSVDALWERGEQFF. The CDR3 DNA sequence: TGCAGCGTTGACGCGCTCTGGGAGCGCGGCGAGCAGTTCTTC.

V usage is TRBV7-9 and J usage is TRBJ2-2, with D uncertain. The CDR3 spans 13 residues. Germline V CDR1 and CDR2: SEHNR, FQNEAQ (reference sequence). Trimming shortened V by 6 bases and J by 1 base, and 6 bases separated the two germline ends. CDR3 sequence (DNA): TGTGCCAGCAGTTCTTTGAACACCGGGGAGCTGTTTTTT. Its protein is CASSSLNTGELFF.

The chain joins TRBV6-5 to TRBJ2-7; 9 bases match TRBD1. Germline trimming cut 7 bases from V and 3 bases from J; bases unmatched to any gene: 7. The CDR3 sequence is 14 residues long. The germline V gene has CDR1 MNHEY and CDR2 SVGAGI. As DNA, the CDR3 is TGTGCCAGCATTACCGGGACAGGGAGCTACGAGCAGTACTTC. It is translated as CASITGTGSYEQYF.

CDR3 coding DNA: TGTGCCAGCAGTCCGGACAGGGCCTATGGCTACACCTTC. Its translation: CASSPDRAYGYTF. This rearrangement joins TRBV27 to TRBJ1-2, with 8 bases aligning to TRBD1. The CDR3 has 13 amino acids. The germline V gene encodes CDR1 MNHEY and CDR2 SMNVEV (reference sequence). V lost 5 bases and J lost 4; bases outside the gene matches: 3.

The chain has TRBV27 and TRBJ1-5, with TRBD1 matching over 7 bases. Germline-derived CDR1 and CDR2 are MNHEY and SMNVEV (reference sequence). V dropped 6 bases and J dropped 3; count of bases not matched to a gene: 5. The CDR3 sequence is 14 residues long. This CDR3 is CASRPGQHNQPQHF. The CDR3 coding sequence is TGTGCCAGCAGGCCGGGACAGCACAATCAGCCCCAGCATTTT.

The chain couples TRBV15 to TRBJ2-5; no firm D call. CDR1 is LNHNV and CDR2 is YYDKDF in the germline V gene (reference sequence). The length of the CDR3 is 13 residues. V was cut by 0 bases and J by 4 bases, with 6 bases left in between. The CDR3 region has the DNA TGTGCCACCAGCAGAGATTCATCAGAGACCCAGTACTTC. It codes for CATSRDSSETQYF.

The chain recombines TRBV5-4 with TRBJ2-7, with TRBD2 identical over 7 bases. The CDR3 is 16 amino acids. Per germline, CDR1 SGHNT and CDR2 YYREEE (reference sequence). The ends lost 2 bases at V and 3 bases at J; junction bases unmatched: 11. The CDR3 sequence: CASSLTGTTDFYEQYF. The CDR3 region has the DNA TGTGCCAGCAGCTTAACCGGGACTACCGACTTCTACGAGCAGTACTTC. The full variable domain, completed using reference TRBV5-4 and TRBJ2-7, is ETGVTQSPTHLIKTRGQQVTLRCSSQSGHNTVSWYQQALGQGPQFIFQYYREEENGRGNFPPRFSGLQFPNYSSELNVNALELDDSALYLCASSLTGTTDFYEQYFGPGTRLTVT.

This clone was seen more than once but under ten times. This chain connects TRBV7-7 to TRBJ1-1; D is undetermined. The CDR3 consists of 11 residues. Looked up from germline, CDR1 is SSHAT and CDR2 is FNYEAQ (reference sequence). The DNA of the CDR3 is TGTGCGCGTTTCGCTAGGACTGAAGCTTTCTTT. This gives the protein CARFARTEAFF.